The next 28 T cell receptor beta chains were all read from a single sample in a study of T cell changes during pregnancy in multiple sclerosis. The data were produced by immunoSEQ multiplex PCR, yet TCRdb's version contains in-frame clones alone and is incomplete. The table has around 100,000 clones, roughly nine tenths seen once. This material consisted of peripheral blood, taken after pregnancy. These receptors were taken from a female donor with multiple sclerosis, enrolled in a pregnancy study.

The V call is TRBV7-3, the J call TRBJ1-2; D possibly corresponds to TRBD1 (5 bases). The CDR3 is made up of 13 amino acids. Trimming took off 7 bases at V and 5 bases at J, with 14 bases between the two ends. Germline CDR1 SGHTA, CDR2 FQGTGA. The CDR3 DNA reads as TGTGCCAGCACCCCAGGGTCCCGGTATGGCTACACCTTC. Amino acids: CASTPGSRYGYTF.

The chain recombines TRBV11-1 with TRBJ2-1, with a possible D match to TRBD2 (6 bases). Trimming took off 4 bases at V and 7 bases at J, with 14 bases between the two ends. Germline loops: CDR1 SGHAT, CDR2 FQDESV (reference sequence). The CDR3 has 14 amino acids. CDR3 in DNA: TGTGCCAGCAGCTCCCCCGGGGGTTGGAATGAGCAGTTCTTC. Its protein product is CASSSPGGWNEQFF.

The chain employs TRBV7-3 and TRBJ1-1, with TRBD1 identical over 8 bases. This CDR3 contains 14 residues. Germline V gene data show CDR1 as SGHTA and CDR2 as FQGTGA. V lost 5 bases to trimming and J lost 1 base; unmatched junction nucleotides: 3. The CDR3 protein is CASSLDRENTEAFF. CDR3 nucleotide sequence: TGTGCCAGCAGCCTGGACAGGGAGAACACTGAAGCTTTCTTT.

The V and J genes are TRBV6-1 and TRBJ2-2, with 8 bases that match TRBD1. The CDR3 has 14 amino acids. The junction had 4 bases not matched to a gene; V was cut back by 10 bases and J by 0 bases. The germline V gene has CDR1 MNHNS and CDR2 SASEGT. The CDR3 DNA reads TGTGCCACCAGGGACAGGTCGAACACCGGGGAGCTGTTTTTT. Translated: CATRDRSNTGELFF.

This chain links TRBV2 with TRBJ2-7; 12 nucleotides align to TRBD1. Germline CDR1 is SNHLY and CDR2 is FYNNEI. The CDR3 spans 13 residues. V dropped 10 bases and J dropped 3; count of bases not matched to a gene: 4. CDR3 coding DNA: TGTGCCACCCGGGACAGGGGGCTCTACGAGCAGTACTTC. This encodes CATRDRGLYEQYF.

The chain links TRBV6-5 to TRBJ2-7, with no clear D. V lost 2 bases to trimming and J lost 3 bases, with 11 bases between them. The CDR3 contains 14 residues. Germline-derived CDR1 and CDR2 are MNHEY and SVGAGI. The CDR3 sequence is CASSYDTAYYEQYF. In nucleotides, the CDR3 is TGTGCCAGCAGTTACGACACAGCCTACTACGAGCAGTACTTC.

V is TRBV19 and J is TRBJ1-1; D possibly corresponds to TRBD1 (5 bases). Trimming pared 3 bases from V and 1 base from J, leaving 12 bases between. The length of the CDR3 is 15 residues. Germline V lookup: CDR1 LNHDA, CDR2 SQIVND (reference sequence). CDR3 nucleotide sequence: TGTGCCAGTAGTATGTGGTTGGGGCCGAACACTGAAGCTTTCTTT. Translation gives CASSMWLGPNTEAFF.

This clone has a single count. The V and J genes are TRBV5-6 and TRBJ2-2; no reliable D call. Germline V CDR1 and CDR2: SGHDT, YYEEEE. The V and J ends lost 0 bases and 6 bases respectively, with 12 bases between them. The CDR3 sequence is 15 residues long. CDR3 coding DNA: TGTGCCAGCAGCTTGGGACAATTTCCCCCCGGGGAGCTGTTTTTT. This codes for CASSLGQFPPGELFF. The complete variable domain, with remaining parts taken from reference TRBV5-6 and TRBJ2-2, reads DAGVTQSPTHLIKTRGQQVTLRCSPKSGHDTVSWYQQALGQGPQFIFQYYEEEERQRGNFPDRFSGHQFPNYSSELNVNALLLGDSALYLCASSLGQFPPGELFFGEGSRLTVL.

V gene TRBV6-5 combines with J gene TRBJ2-7, with D tentatively TRBD2 (5 bases). This CDR3 has 14 amino acids. The V end was cut by 5 bases, the J end by 0 bases, with 11 bases between. Germline assignment: CDR1 MNHEY and CDR2 SVGAGI. The CDR3 spells CASSRERYSYEQYF. CDR3 bases: TGTGCCAGCAGTAGGGAGCGGTACTCCTACGAGCAGTACTTC.

The chain uses TRBV18 and TRBJ2-3, with D perhaps matching TRBD1 (5 bases). In germline, CDR1 is KGHSH, CDR2 LQKENI. CDR3 length: 12 amino acids. The germline V and J ends were trimmed by 5 bases and 7 bases, with 10 bases remaining between them. Here the CDR3 reads CASSSRTNTQYF. The CDR3 DNA sequence: TGTGCCAGCTCATCTAGGACAAATACGCAGTATTTT.

The J gene is TRBJ1-6, the V gene TRBV2, with TRBD1 identical over 10 bases. V dropped 6 bases and J dropped 9; count of bases not matched to a gene: 8. CDR1 SNHLY and CDR2 FYNNEI come from the germline V gene. This CDR3 spans 15 amino acids. The CDR3 DNA reads as TGTGCCAGCAGGACCGGGACAGGGGTCTTTTCACCCCTCCACTTT. As protein: CASRTGTGVFSPLHF.

This clone has a single count. The CDR3 loop reads CASSEAGGQSYGYTF. The DNA of the CDR3 is TGTGCCAGCAGTGAAGCCGGCGGACAGTCCTATGGCTACACCTTC. The chain employs TRBV2 and TRBJ1-2; D is possibly TRBD1 (6 bases). Germline V gene lookup returns CDR1 SNHLY and CDR2 FYNNEI. Trimming shortened V by 0 bases and J by 4 bases, and 12 bases separated the two germline ends. The length of the CDR3 is 15 residues.

This clone was seen a single time. The chain joins TRBV19 to TRBJ2-7; possibly TRBD2 for D (6 bases). Germline loops: CDR1 LNHDA, CDR2 SQIVND (reference sequence). This CDR3 region has 17 residues. V dropped 3 bases and J dropped 2 bases, with 20 bases sitting between them. The CDR3 nucleotides read TGTGCCAGTAGTATTGTCTTTTCCAGCGGGCGACCCTACGAGCAGTACTTC. Translating it yields CASSIVFSSGRPYEQYF.

The CDR3 DNA is TGTGCCAGCAGCTTTTCGGGGGAGGTGGTCAATGAGCAGTTCTTC. This sequence encodes CASSFSGEVVNEQFF. The chain is built from TRBV7-6 and TRBJ2-1, with D possibly TRBD2 on 6 matching bases. V was clipped by 3 bases and J by 6 bases, with 15 bases between them. The CDR3 contains 15 residues. Germline values: CDR1 SGHVS, CDR2 FNYEAQ. Using reference TRBV7-6 and TRBJ2-1 for the parts outside the CDR3, the full variable domain is GAGVSQSPRYKVTKRGQDVALRCDPISGHVSLYWYRQALGQGPEFLTYFNYEAQQDKSGLPNDRFSAERPEGSISTLTIQRTEQRDSAMYRCASSFSGEVVNEQFFGPGTRLTVL.

The rearrangement links TRBV19 to TRBJ2-7; TRBD2 matches 12 bases. The CDR3 sequence is 14 residues long. The junction had 3 bases not matched to a gene; V was cut back by 4 bases and J by 5 bases. Germline-derived CDR1 and CDR2 are LNHDA and SQIVND (reference sequence). CDR3 sequence (DNA): TGTGCCAGTAGTAGACTAGCGGGGGTCCACGAGCAGTACTTC. The encoded protein is CASSRLAGVHEQYF. The whole variable domain, filled in from reference TRBV19 and TRBJ2-7, reads DGGITQSPKYLFRKEGQNVTLSCEQNLNHDAMYWYRQDPGQGLRLIYYSQIVNDFQKGDIAEGYSVSREKKESFPLTVTSAQKNPTAFYLCASSRLAGVHEQYFGPGTRLTVT.

The chain combines TRBV2 with TRBJ2-7; 7 positions match TRBD1. Unmatched junction bases numbered 2, after V lost 6 bases and J lost 0 bases. CDR1 and CDR2 from the germline V gene are SNHLY and FYNNEI. The CDR3 covers 13 residues. The CDR3 sequence: CASRQGPSYEQYF. As DNA, the CDR3 is TGTGCCAGCAGACAGGGGCCCTCCTACGAGCAGTACTTC.

This chain joins TRBV6-1 and TRBJ1-2; the D is unclear. Between the trimmed V and J ends, which lost 1 base and 5 bases, there was a span of 11 bases. Germline V gene sequence: CDR1 MNHNS, CDR2 SASEGT. This CDR3 is 14 amino acids long. The CDR3 is CASSEGLRSYGYTF. CDR3 in DNA: TGTGCCAGCAGTGAAGGGCTGAGGTCTTATGGCTACACCTTC.

This clone appeared once. The chain joins TRBV11-2 to TRBJ2-7; TRBD1 might be the D (6 bases). V lost 3 bases and J 0 bases, leaving 9 bases between the germline ends. The CDR3 is 14 residues long. Germline values: CDR1 SGHAT, CDR2 FQNNGV. CDR3 amino acids: CASSFGQISYEQYF. The CDR3 DNA reads TGTGCCAGCAGCTTTGGACAGATCTCCTACGAGCAGTACTTC.

The rearrangement uses TRBV19 and TRBJ1-2; D perhaps matches TRBD1 (5 bases). The CDR3 has 13 amino acids. The V end lost 7 bases, the J end lost 2 bases, and 11 bases lay between the germline ends. Germline CDR1 is LNHDA and CDR2 is SQIVND (reference sequence). DNA of the CDR3: TGTGCCAGTAACCGGGGGGGAAACTATGGCTACACCTTC. This sequence encodes CASNRGGNYGYTF.

This rearrangement joins TRBV7-6 to TRBJ1-3; maybe TRBD1 (5 bases). Germline V gene sequence: CDR1 SGHVS, CDR2 FNYEAQ. This CDR3 spans 14 amino acids. Trimming took 10 bases from V and 4 from J, leaving 17 bases between them. In nucleotides, the CDR3 is TGTGCCACCACGCAGGGTGTAACGGGAAACACCATATATTTT. Translation gives CATTQGVTGNTIYF.

V gene TRBV15 combines with J gene TRBJ2-2, with D perhaps matching TRBD1 (6 bases). The V gene lost 4 bases and the J gene lost 0 bases, with 12 bases spanning the gap. The CDR3 has 16 residues. The V gene's germline CDR1 is LNHNV and CDR2 YYDKDF (reference sequence). The DNA for the CDR3 is TGTGCCACCAGCAACTACGACAGGACGAACACCGGGGAGCTGTTTTTT. It translates to CATSNYDRTNTGELFF.

The chain has TRBV6-5 and TRBJ2-6, with a tentative D call TRBD1 (6 bases). This CDR3 spans 15 amino acids. Germline values: CDR1 MNHEY, CDR2 SVGAGI. V was cut by 2 bases and J by 1 base, with 6 bases left in between. The CDR3: CASSYQGSGANVLTF. CDR3 nucleotides: TGTGCCAGCAGTTACCAGGGGTCTGGGGCCAACGTCCTGACTTTC.

The chain carries TRBV6-6 and TRBJ2-5; no reliable D call. There are 12 residues in the CDR3. CDR1 is MNHNY, CDR2 SVGAGI, per germline (reference sequence). Between the trimmed V and J ends, which lost 4 bases and 4 bases, there was a span of 7 bases. The DNA of the CDR3 is TGTGCCAGCAGTTCAGGCCCAGAGACCCAGTACTTC. Its protein product is CASSSGPETQYF.

The table lists this clone with a few counts. J is TRBJ1-1 and V is TRBV6-4, with TRBD1 identical over 8 bases. The ends lost 8 bases at V and 1 base at J; junction bases unmatched: 3. This CDR3 has 13 residues. Germline lookup yields CDR1 MRHNA and CDR2 SNTAGT. CDR3 sequence: CASADRENTEAFF. CDR3 bases: TGTGCCAGCGCGGACAGGGAGAACACTGAAGCTTTCTTT.

The CDR3 bases are TGTGCCAGCAGTTACTCGAAAGCGGGGGGGAACAATGAGCAGTTCTTC. Translated, it gives CASSYSKAGGNNEQFF. This chain connects TRBV6-6 to TRBJ2-1, with 10 nucleotides matching TRBD2. This CDR3 contains 16 residues. Trimming at V came to 0 bases and at J to 5 bases, leaving 4 bases not matched to a gene. CDR1 is MNHNY and CDR2 is SVGAGI in the germline V gene (reference sequence).

V and J are TRBV14 and TRBJ1-2; 7 bases map to TRBD1. J was trimmed by 6 bases and V by 3 bases; bases with no gene match: 4. This CDR3 is 13 amino acids long. Germline V gives CDR1 SGHDN, CDR2 FVKESK. CDR3 residues: CASSQTGIHGYTF. The CDR3 region has the DNA TGTGCCAGCAGCCAGACAGGGATCCATGGCTACACCTTC.

This chain joins TRBV6-1 and TRBJ1-5; perhaps TRBD1 as D (5 bases). This CDR3 contains 15 residues. The V end lost 6 bases, the J end lost 5 bases, and 17 bases lay between the germline ends. In germline, CDR1 is MNHNS, CDR2 SASEGT. The CDR3 bases are TGTGCCAGCAGAGCGACAGTCACGAGGTATCAGCCCCAGCATTTT. Encoded protein: CASRATVTRYQPQHF.

This clone was picked up one time. The J gene is TRBJ2-7, the V gene TRBV21-1; no check of the table's D call, TRBD1, against the DNA was made. TRBV21-1 is deemed a pseudogene. The CDR3 is 16 residues long. CDR3 in amino acids: CASSKPSLVSVYEQYF. DNA for the CDR3: TGTGCCAGCAGCAAACCCTCCCTTGTGTCAGTGTACGAGCAGTACTTC.